Each of the 8 T cell receptor beta chains below was sequenced from the same sample in a study of T cell changes during pregnancy in multiple sclerosis. Some clones are missing from TCRdb's copy, which holds only in-frame ones; the method was immunoSEQ multiplex PCR. The table has under 95,000 clones, roughly nine tenths seen once. Material: peripheral blood, obtained after pregnancy. The receptors shown here come from a female donor in good health, enrolled as a control in a pregnancy study.

V and J are TRBV6-4 and TRBJ1-5; maybe TRBD1 (5 bases). CDR1 is MRHNA, CDR2 SNTAGT, per germline. Trimming pared 6 bases from V and 7 bases from J, leaving 19 bases between. The CDR3 sequence is 15 residues long. The CDR3 protein is CASSADGGFGQPQHF. The CDR3 DNA sequence: TGTGCCAGCAGCGCCGACGGGGGGTTCGGCCAGCCCCAGCATTTT.

This sequence joins TRBV2 and TRBJ2-3, with TRBD2 matching 7 bases. The CDR3 loop spans 15 amino acids. The trim removed 4 bases at V and 1 base at J, leaving 5 bases unmatched. Germline lookup yields CDR1 SNHLY and CDR2 FYNNEI. In nucleotides, the CDR3 is TGTGCCAGCAGTGGGGAGGGTGGGGGCACAGATACGCAGTATTTT. Its protein is CASSGEGGGTDTQYF.

The chain combines TRBV27 with TRBJ1-2, with D tentatively TRBD1 (6 bases). Trimming stripped 1 base from V and 0 bases from J, with 18 bases between. The length of the CDR3 is 18 residues. Germline-derived CDR1 and CDR2 are MNHEY and SMNVEV (reference sequence). The CDR3 nucleotides read TGTGCCAGCAGTTTATGGTCCTCGACAGGTTCAGCTAACTATGGCTACACCTTC. Amino acid sequence: CASSLWSSTGSANYGYTF.

The rearrangement links TRBV30 to TRBJ2-6; 7 bases align to TRBD1. The V gene end was trimmed by 2 bases and the J gene end by 0 bases; junction bases not matched to a gene: 4. CDR1 and CDR2 (germline): GTSNPN, SVGIG (reference sequence). CDR3 length: 16 amino acids. CDR3 residues: CAWSRTGLSGANVLTF. Here the CDR3 DNA reads TGTGCCTGGAGTCGGACAGGACTCTCTGGGGCCAACGTCCTGACTTTC.

This sequence joins TRBV27 and TRBJ2-3; TRBD2 agrees at 12 bases. The length of the CDR3 is 17 residues. Per germline, CDR1 MNHEY and CDR2 SMNVEV (reference sequence). Unmatched junction bases numbered 13, after V lost 10 bases and J lost 2 bases. Here the CDR3 reads CATWKPTSGGYTDTQYF. The CDR3, as DNA: TGTGCCACATGGAAACCGACTAGCGGGGGCTACACAGATACGCAGTATTTT.

This clone was recorded only once. The rearrangement links TRBV19 to TRBJ1-1; tentatively, D is TRBD1 (5 bases). Germline lookup yields CDR1 LNHDA and CDR2 SQIVND (reference sequence). The CDR3 totals 14 residues. The V gene lost 3 bases and the J gene lost 5 bases, with 13 bases spanning the gap. The CDR3 protein is CASSIWGVRTEAFF. CDR3 in DNA: TGTGCCAGTAGTATTTGGGGGGTTAGGACTGAAGCTTTCTTT.

V gene TRBV28 combines with J gene TRBJ2-7, with 7 bases identical to TRBD2. The CDR3 totals 15 residues. V was clipped by 1 base and J by 1 base; unmatched bases: 4. Germline V gene sequence: CDR1 MDHEN, CDR2 SYDVKM. CDR3 DNA: TGTGCCAGCAGTTTATTCGGCGGGGGATCCTACGAGCAGTACTTC. This sequence encodes CASSLFGGGSYEQYF.

The chain has TRBV19 and TRBJ1-2, with a tentative D call TRBD1 (6 bases). V was clipped by 7 bases and J by 7 bases, with 22 bases between them. Germline V lookup: CDR1 LNHDA, CDR2 SQIVND (reference sequence). CDR3 length equals 15 residues. Here the CDR3 reads CASNRLQGEVRGYTF. CDR3 nucleotide sequence: TGTGCCAGTAATAGACTACAGGGCGAGGTTCGTGGCTACACCTTC.